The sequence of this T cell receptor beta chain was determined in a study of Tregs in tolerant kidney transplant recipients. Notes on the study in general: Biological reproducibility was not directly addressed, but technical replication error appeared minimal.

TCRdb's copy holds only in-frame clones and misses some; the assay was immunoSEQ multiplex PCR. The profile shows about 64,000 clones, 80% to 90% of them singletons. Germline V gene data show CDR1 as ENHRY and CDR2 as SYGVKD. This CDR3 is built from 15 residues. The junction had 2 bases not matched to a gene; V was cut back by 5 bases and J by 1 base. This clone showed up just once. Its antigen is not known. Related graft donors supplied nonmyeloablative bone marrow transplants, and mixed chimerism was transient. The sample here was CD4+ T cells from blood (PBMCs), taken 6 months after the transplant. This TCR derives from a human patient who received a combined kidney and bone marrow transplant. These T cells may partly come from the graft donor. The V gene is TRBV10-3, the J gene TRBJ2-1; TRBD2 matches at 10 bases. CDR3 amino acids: CAISSGRGSYNEQFF. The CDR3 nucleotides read TGTGCCATCAGTAGCGGGAGGGGGTCCTACAATGAGCAGTTCTTC.